These 15 T cell receptor beta chains share one sample of origin, sequenced in a study of cytomegalovirus exposure and HLA in healthy donors. Primers: 60 Vbeta forward and 13 Jbeta reverse. The table came from immunoSEQ multiplex PCR; TCRdb's copy has only in-frame clones and leaves some out. This table holds fewer than 200,000 clones, approximately 70% found once. Sequenced: PBMCs. All receptors derive from a man aged 40-49 years in good health and CMV-seropositive.

The sample holds a few counts of this clone. The chain is built from TRBV14 and TRBJ2-1; perhaps TRBD1 as D (8 bases). Trimming shortened V by 2 bases and J by 12 bases, and 14 bases separated the two germline ends. This CDR3 comprises 13 residues. Germline CDR1 is SGHDN and CDR2 is FVKESK. The CDR3, as DNA: TGTGCCAGCAGCCAAAAGGGGGGGACAGGGCAGTTCTTC. Translation gives CASSQKGGTGQFF.

This clone was observed a handful of times. This rearrangement joins TRBV4-1 to TRBJ1-4, with 7 bases matching TRBD1. Trimming at V came to 4 bases and at J to 2 bases, leaving 4 bases not matched to a gene. This CDR3 contains 15 residues. Germline CDR1 MGHRA, CDR2 YSYEKL. The CDR3 DNA reads as TGCGCCAGCAGCCGATTACAGGGGACTAATGAAAAACTGTTTTTT. Translating gives CASSRLQGTNEKLFF.

This chain joins TRBV4-2 and TRBJ2-7, with 8 bases matching TRBD2. Unmatched junction bases numbered 4, after V lost 4 bases and J lost 2 bases. This CDR3 has 14 amino acids. Germline V gives CDR1 LGHNA, CDR2 YNFKEQ. CDR3 amino acids: CASSRAGVTYEQYF. In DNA form, the CDR3 reads TGTGCCAGCAGCCGAGCGGGGGTCACCTACGAGCAGTACTTC.

This clone was detected once. The gene calls are TRBV7-3 and TRBJ2-5; TRBD2 matches 7 bases. The germline CDR1 and CDR2 sequences are SGHTA and FQGTGA. The CDR3 loop spans 13 amino acids. With V trimmed by 2 bases and J by 5 bases, 2 bases remained unmatched. The CDR3 loop reads CASSLWGGETQYF. The CDR3 bases are TGTGCCAGCAGCTTATGGGGGGGGGAGACCCAGTACTTC.

This clone was recorded a few times. This rearrangement joins TRBV5-1 to TRBJ2-7; possible D gene TRBD2, 7 bases. V lost 4 bases to trimming and J lost 6 bases, with 14 bases between them. CDR1 SGHRS and CDR2 YFSETQ come from the germline V gene. The CDR3 has 13 amino acids. CDR3 region: CASSPGGAGEQYF. CDR3 sequence (DNA): TGCGCCAGCAGCCCTGGGGGGGCTGGCGAGCAGTACTTC.

This chain uses TRBV4-2 with TRBJ2-2; D may be TRBD2 (5 bases). The CDR3 totals 15 residues. Between the trimmed V and J ends, which lost 3 bases and 5 bases, there was a span of 13 bases. The germline gives CDR1 LGHNA, CDR2 YNFKEQ. CDR3 coding DNA: TGTGCCAGCAGCCAGGGCCCGACGGGGACCGGGGAGCTGTTTTTT. Translated: CASSQGPTGTGELFF.

This clone was seen only once. This chain connects TRBV7-9 to TRBJ2-3; TRBD1 matches at 12 bases. Germline CDR1 reads SEHNR; CDR2 reads FQNEAQ (reference sequence). There are 18 residues in the CDR3. V trimming: 5 bases; J trimming: 4 bases; junction bases outside the gene matches: 13. In nucleotides, the CDR3 is TGTGCCAGCAGCCCAAACAGAGGGGGACAGGGGGCAGCAGATACGCAGTATTTT. It codes for CASSPNRGGQGAADTQYF.

The chain combines TRBV4-3 with TRBJ2-7; possibly TRBD2 for D (6 bases). Trimming pared 0 bases from V and 1 base from J, leaving 19 bases between. The CDR3 extends over 18 amino acids. Germline V gene sequence: CDR1 LGHNA, CDR2 YSLEER. CDR3: CASSQDLVPRAGSYEQYF. In nucleotides, the CDR3 is TGCGCCAGCAGCCAAGATCTAGTCCCCAGGGCGGGATCCTACGAGCAGTACTTC.

The rearrangement joins TRBV2 to TRBJ2-7; 8 bases align to TRBD1. Germline V lookup: CDR1 SNHLY, CDR2 FYNNEI. This CDR3 is built from 14 residues. J lost 0 bases, V lost 6 bases, and 4 bases had no gene match. The CDR3 is CASRDRVFSYEQYF. Here the CDR3 DNA reads TGTGCCAGCAGGGACAGGGTATTCTCCTACGAGCAGTACTTC.

This clone was seen a few times. The chain joins TRBV6-1 to TRBJ2-5; 8 positions agree with TRBD2. Losses at the gene ends were 5 bases for V and 2 bases for J; bases not matched to a gene: 4. This CDR3 is built from 14 residues. CDR1 is MNHNS and CDR2 is SASEGT in the germline V gene. The CDR3: CASSNSGAQETQYF. CDR3 nucleotides: TGTGCCAGCAGTAATAGCGGGGCTCAAGAGACCCAGTACTTC.

The chain recombines TRBV19 with TRBJ2-5, with D unclear. Germline loops: CDR1 LNHDA, CDR2 SQIVND (reference sequence). The CDR3 has 14 amino acids. Trimming cost V 5 bases and J 4 bases, with 14 bases left between them. The CDR3 region is CASSPPTPGETQYF. The CDR3 DNA follows: TGTGCCAGTAGTCCCCCTACTCCGGGAGAGACCCAGTACTTC.

This clone was found a few times. V usage is TRBV7-2 and J usage is TRBJ1-5; 8 bases agree with TRBD1. The CDR3 runs 14 residues. CDR1 and CDR2 (germline): SGHTA, FQGNSA. V was pared by 1 base and J by 6 bases, with 2 bases of the junction left unmatched. The CDR3 is CASSLDRGAQPQHF. The CDR3 nucleotides read TGTGCCAGCAGCTTAGACAGGGGGGCTCAGCCCCAGCATTTT.

The chain joins TRBV4-1 to TRBJ2-1; perhaps TRBD2 as D (6 bases). V lost 0 bases and J 2 bases, leaving 11 bases between the germline ends. The germline V gene encodes CDR1 MGHRA and CDR2 YSYEKL. CDR3 length: 16 amino acids. CDR3 loop: CASSQDRGLTYNEQFF. Here the CDR3 DNA reads TGCGCCAGCAGCCAAGATCGGGGGTTGACCTACAATGAGCAGTTCTTC.

The chain joins TRBV19 to TRBJ1-2; D perhaps matches TRBD1 (6 bases). Trimming removed 9 bases at V and 4 bases at J, with 15 bases between. CDR3 length: 13 amino acids. Per the germline V gene, CDR1 is LNHDA and CDR2 is SQIVND (reference sequence). CDR3 amino acids: CASLGDTGYGYTF. The CDR3 region has the DNA TGTGCCAGCCTTGGGGACACGGGCTATGGCTACACCTTC.

The rearrangement joins TRBV27 to TRBJ2-2; 7 bases align to TRBD1. V lost 3 bases, J lost 1 base, and 2 bases stayed unmatched. Looked up from germline, CDR1 is MNHEY and CDR2 is SMNVEV (reference sequence). The CDR3 loop spans 15 amino acids. CDR3 sequence: CASSLPGGNTGELFF. Written as DNA, the CDR3 is TGTGCCAGCAGTTTGCCAGGGGGGAACACCGGGGAGCTGTTTTTT.